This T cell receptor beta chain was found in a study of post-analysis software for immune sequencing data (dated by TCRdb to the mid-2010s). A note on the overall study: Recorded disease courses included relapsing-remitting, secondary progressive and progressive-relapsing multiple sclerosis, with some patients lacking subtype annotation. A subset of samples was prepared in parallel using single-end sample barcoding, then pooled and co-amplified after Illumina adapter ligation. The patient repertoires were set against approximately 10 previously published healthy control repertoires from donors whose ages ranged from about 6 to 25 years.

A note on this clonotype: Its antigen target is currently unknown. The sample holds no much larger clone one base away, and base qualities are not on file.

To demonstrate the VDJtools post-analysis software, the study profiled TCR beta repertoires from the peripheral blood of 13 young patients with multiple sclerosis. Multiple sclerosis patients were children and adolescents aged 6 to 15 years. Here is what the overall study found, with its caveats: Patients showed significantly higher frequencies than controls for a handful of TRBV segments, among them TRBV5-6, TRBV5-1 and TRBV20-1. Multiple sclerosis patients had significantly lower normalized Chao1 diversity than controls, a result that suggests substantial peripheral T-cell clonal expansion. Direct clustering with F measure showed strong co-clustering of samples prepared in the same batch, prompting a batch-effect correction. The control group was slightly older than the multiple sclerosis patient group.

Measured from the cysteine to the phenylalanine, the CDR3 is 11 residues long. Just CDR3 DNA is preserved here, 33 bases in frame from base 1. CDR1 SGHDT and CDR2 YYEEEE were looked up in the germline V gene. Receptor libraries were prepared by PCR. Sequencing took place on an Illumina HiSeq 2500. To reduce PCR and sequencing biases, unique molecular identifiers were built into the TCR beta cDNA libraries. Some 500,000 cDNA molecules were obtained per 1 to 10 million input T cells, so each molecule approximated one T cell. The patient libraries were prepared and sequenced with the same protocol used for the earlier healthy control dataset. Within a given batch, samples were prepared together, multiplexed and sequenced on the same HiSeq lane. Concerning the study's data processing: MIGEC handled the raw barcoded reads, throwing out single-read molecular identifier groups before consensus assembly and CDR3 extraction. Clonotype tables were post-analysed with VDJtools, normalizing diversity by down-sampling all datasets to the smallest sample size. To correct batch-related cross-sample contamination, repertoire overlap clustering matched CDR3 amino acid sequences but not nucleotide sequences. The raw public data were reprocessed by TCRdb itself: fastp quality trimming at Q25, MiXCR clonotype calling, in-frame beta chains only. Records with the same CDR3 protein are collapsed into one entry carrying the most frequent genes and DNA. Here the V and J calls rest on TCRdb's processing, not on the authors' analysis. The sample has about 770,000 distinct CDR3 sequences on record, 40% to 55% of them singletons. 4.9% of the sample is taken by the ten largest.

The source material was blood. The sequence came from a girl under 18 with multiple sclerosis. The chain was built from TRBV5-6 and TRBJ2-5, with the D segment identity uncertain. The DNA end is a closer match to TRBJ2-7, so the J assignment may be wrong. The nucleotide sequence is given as TGTGCCAGCACATGGGGCTACGAGCAGTACTTC. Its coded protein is CASTWGYEQYF.